These 16 T cell receptor beta chains were sequenced from one sample in a study of cytomegalovirus exposure and HLA in healthy donors. The study ran its PCR with 60 Vbeta and 13 Jbeta primers. Here immunoSEQ multiplex PCR was the method, and the copy in TCRdb shows in-frame clones only, minus some. This sample has 150,000 to 200,000 clones, with 79% found just once. Input material: PBMCs. These receptor sequences come from a male donor in good health and CMV-seropositive.

J is TRBJ2-2 and V is TRBV9; 8 positions match TRBD2. The CDR3 covers 16 residues. Germline values: CDR1 SGDLS, CDR2 YYNGEE. CDR3 region: CANDRLAGRGTGELFF. For the CDR3, the DNA is TGTGCAAACGATCGCTTAGCGGGGCGGGGCACCGGGGAGCTGTTTTTT.

V is TRBV4-1 and J is TRBJ2-7; 10 bases match TRBD1. The ends lost 4 bases at V and 7 bases at J; junction bases unmatched: 7. Germline CDR1 reads MGHRA; CDR2 reads YSYEKL. This CDR3 contains 14 residues. The CDR3 loop is CASSLRQGAEEQYF. As DNA, the CDR3 is TGCGCCAGCAGCCTGCGACAGGGGGCGGAGGAGCAGTACTTC.

This clone was observed a handful of times. V and J are TRBV11-3 and TRBJ1-3; TRBD1 might be the D (5 bases). The CDR3 spans 14 residues. Germline lookup yields CDR1 SGHNT and CDR2 YENEEA. V dropped 5 bases and J dropped 2 bases, with 10 bases sitting between them. Here the CDR3 reads CASSSGGTGNTIYF. CDR3 bases: TGTGCCAGCAGCAGCGGGGGAACTGGAAACACCATATATTTT.

J is TRBJ1-2 and V is TRBV19; no definite D call. The CDR3 sequence is 15 residues long. CDR1 and CDR2 (germline): LNHDA, SQIVND (reference sequence). V dropped 5 bases and J dropped 4 bases, with 17 bases sitting between them. The CDR3 nucleotides are TGTGCCAGTAGTCTCGGGCCAATTCGGGGCTATGGCTACACCTTC. The encoded protein is CASSLGPIRGYGYTF.

V gene TRBV5-4 combines with J gene TRBJ2-7; no firm D call. CDR1 is SGHNT, CDR2 YYREEE, per germline (reference sequence). The CDR3 covers 11 residues. The V gene lost 8 bases and the J gene lost 5 bases, with 11 bases spanning the gap. CDR3: CASTLGDEQYF. In DNA form, the CDR3 reads TGTGCCAGTACCTTGGGCGACGAGCAGTACTTC.

This chain uses TRBV28 with TRBJ2-2; 9 bases are a match to TRBD2. CDR3 length: 16 amino acids. The germline V gene encodes CDR1 MDHEN and CDR2 SYDVKM. The V and J ends lost 7 bases and 7 bases, in that order; junction bases with no gene match: 13. CDR3 loop: CASTQSPAGGVGELFF. The CDR3 region has the DNA TGTGCCAGCACTCAAAGCCCAGCGGGAGGCGTCGGGGAGCTGTTTTTT.

The chain joins TRBV6-6 to TRBJ2-5; weak D call: TRBD1 (5 bases). This CDR3 region has 13 residues. Per germline, CDR1 MNHNY and CDR2 SVGAGI (reference sequence). V gave up 2 bases and J gave up 6 bases, with 10 bases separating them. The CDR3 coding sequence is TGTGCCAGCAGTTACCCTGGGGCCAAGACCCAGTACTTC. It specifies CASSYPGAKTQYF.

This sequence joins TRBV2 and TRBJ1-1; D not resolved. V lost 4 bases, J lost 2 bases, and 14 bases lay in between. The CDR3 has 15 residues. From germline, CDR1 is SNHLY and CDR2 FYNNEI. CDR3 loop: CASSAVSAPNTEAFF. Written as DNA, the CDR3 is TGTGCCAGCAGTGCGGTGAGCGCACCTAACACTGAAGCTTTCTTT.

The CDR3 loop is CSVSGTGGHQPQHF. CDR3 coding DNA: TGCAGCGTTTCCGGGACAGGGGGACATCAGCCCCAGCATTTT. The chain employs TRBV29-1 and TRBJ1-5; 11 bases are a match to TRBD1. The CDR3 is made up of 14 amino acids. J lost 5 bases, V lost 5 bases, and 5 bases had no gene match. Germline CDR1 and CDR2: SQVTM and ANQGSEA.

This clone came up once. CDR3 amino acids: CASSLGEGQPQHF. The CDR3 nucleotides are TGTGCCAGCAGCTTAGGGGAGGGCCAGCCCCAGCATTTT. This chain links TRBV7-9 with TRBJ1-5; unclear D gene. The CDR3 extends over 13 amino acids. Germline V gene sequence: CDR1 SEHNR, CDR2 FQNEAQ (reference sequence). Trimming stripped 1 base from V and 7 bases from J, with 8 bases between.

This clone was seen a few times. The J gene is TRBJ1-6, the V gene TRBV7-2; a weak D match, TRBD1 (6 bases). This CDR3 is 17 amino acids long. V was pared by 2 bases and J by 0 bases, with 11 bases between. Germline values: CDR1 SGHTA, CDR2 FQGNSA. The chain's CDR3 is CASSLMGASSYNSPLHF. The DNA of the CDR3 is TGTGCCAGCAGCTTAATGGGGGCCAGCTCCTATAATTCACCCCTCCACTTT.

In DNA form, the CDR3 reads TGTGCCAGCAGCGTCGACGGGGGGGCGGCCAAAAACATTCAGTACTTC. This sequence encodes CASSVDGGAAKNIQYF. The chain joins TRBV9 to TRBJ2-4; 8 bases agree with TRBD2. The CDR3 length is 16 residues. V lost 2 bases to trimming and J lost 1 base; unmatched junction nucleotides: 5. CDR1 and CDR2 (germline): SGDLS, YYNGEE.

The V gene is TRBV9, the J gene TRBJ2-5; D remains unclear. TRBJ2-7 matches the DNA end more closely, so the J call is doubtful. Germline V gene sequence: CDR1 SGDLS, CDR2 YYNGEE. The CDR3 is 13 residues long. CDR3 sequence: CASSELPSYEQYF. The CDR3 DNA reads TGTGCCAGCAGCGAACTGCCCTCCTACGAGCAGTACTTC.

This sequence joins TRBV7-9 and TRBJ2-3; 13 positions match TRBD2. Germline V gene data show CDR1 as SEHNR and CDR2 as FQNEAQ (reference sequence). The CDR3 runs 17 residues. V shed 4 bases and J 5 bases; nucleotides not matched to a gene: 9. The CDR3 bases are TGTGCCAGCAGCTCCTTACTAGCGGGGGGGCTAAAAGATACGCAGTATTTT. It is translated as CASSSLLAGGLKDTQYF.

This sequence joins TRBV5-1 and TRBJ2-3; D is unresolved. CDR1 SGHRS and CDR2 YFSETQ come from the germline V gene. This CDR3 has 15 amino acids. V lost 4 bases and J lost 0, with 12 bases in between. The CDR3 bases are TGCGCCAGCAGCCCTATAGGAGACAGCACAGATACGCAGTATTTT. Encoded protein: CASSPIGDSTDTQYF.

This clone came up once. This chain connects TRBV30 to TRBJ2-1, with TRBD2 as a possible D gene (5 bases). The CDR3 loop spans 15 amino acids. CDR1 is GTSNPN and CDR2 is SVGIG in the germline V gene (reference sequence). The ends were cut back, 2 bases at V and 0 bases at J, with 11 bases in the middle. Written as DNA, the CDR3 is TGTGCCTGGAGTTTAAGCGGAAGCTCCTACAATGAGCAGTTCTTC. Its protein is CAWSLSGSSYNEQFF. The whole variable domain, filled in from reference TRBV30 and TRBJ2-1, reads SQTIHQWPATLVQPVGSPLSLECTVEGTSNPNLYWYRQAAGRGLQLLFYSVGIGQISSEVPQNLSASRPQDRQFILSSKKLLLSDSGFYLCAWSLSGSSYNEQFFGPGTRLTVL.